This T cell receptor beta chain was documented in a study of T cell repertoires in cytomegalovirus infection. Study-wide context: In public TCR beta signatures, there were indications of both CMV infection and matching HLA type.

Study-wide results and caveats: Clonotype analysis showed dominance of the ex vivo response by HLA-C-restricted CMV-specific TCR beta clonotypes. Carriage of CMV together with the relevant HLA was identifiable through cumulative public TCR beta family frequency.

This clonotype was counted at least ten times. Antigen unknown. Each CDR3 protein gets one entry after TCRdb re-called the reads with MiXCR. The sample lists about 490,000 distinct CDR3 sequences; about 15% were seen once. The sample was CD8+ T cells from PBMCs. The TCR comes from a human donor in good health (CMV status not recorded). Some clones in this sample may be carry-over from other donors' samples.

The CDR3 DNA reads TGTGCCACTACAGGGGGCGGTCAGCCCCAGCATTTT. Amino acid sequence: CATTGGGQPQHF. The genes are TRBV15 and TRBJ1-5; 9 bases are a match to TRBD1. This CDR3 spans 12 amino acids. The germline V gene has CDR1 LNHNV and CDR2 YYDKDF (reference sequence). Trimming at V came to 9 bases and at J to 6 bases, leaving 3 bases not matched to a gene.